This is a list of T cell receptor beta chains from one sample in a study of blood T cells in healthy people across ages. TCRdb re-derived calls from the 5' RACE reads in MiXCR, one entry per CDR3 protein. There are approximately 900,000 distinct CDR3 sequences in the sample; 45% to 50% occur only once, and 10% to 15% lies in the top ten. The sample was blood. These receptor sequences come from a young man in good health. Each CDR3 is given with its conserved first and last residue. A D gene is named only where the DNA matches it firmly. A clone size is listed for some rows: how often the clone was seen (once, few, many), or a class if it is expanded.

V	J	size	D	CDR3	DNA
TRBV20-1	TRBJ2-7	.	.	CSAVRENIPAQYF	TGCAGTGCTGTACGGGAGAATATTCCCGCGCAGTACTTC
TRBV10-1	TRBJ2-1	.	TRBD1	CASSTGQVGETQFF	TGCGCCAGCAGTACCGGACAGGTCGGGGAGACCCAGTTCTTC
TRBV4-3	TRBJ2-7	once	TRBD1	CASSQGLNRGDVSYEQYF	TGCGCCAGCAGCCAGGGTCTTAACAGGGGCGACGTCTCCTACGAGCAGTACTTC
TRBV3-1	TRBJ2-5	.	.	CASSPVLSHQETQYF	TGTGCCAGCAGCCCCGTTTTAAGCCACCAAGAGACCCAGTACTTC
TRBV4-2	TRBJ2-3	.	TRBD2	CASSGQIGGGGTDTQYF	TGTGCCAGCAGCGGTCAGATTGGCGGGGGAGGGACAGATACGCAGTATTTT
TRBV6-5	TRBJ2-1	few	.	CASSYGHNEQFF	TGTGCCAGCAGTTACGGCCATAATGAGCAGTTCTTC
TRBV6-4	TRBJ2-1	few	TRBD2	CASSDVGGFHNEQFF	TGTGCCAGCAGTGACGTGGGGGGGTTCCACAATGAGCAGTTCTTC
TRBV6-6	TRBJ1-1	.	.	CASSSTSRAEAFF	TGTGCCAGCAGCTCGACGTCTAGGGCTGAAGCTTTCTTT
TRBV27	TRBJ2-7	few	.	CASQGTYEQYF	TGTGCCTCCCAGGGTACCTACGAGCAGTACTTC
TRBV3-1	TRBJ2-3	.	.	CASSQEPNGYDTQYF	TGTGCCAGCAGCCAAGAACCCAATGGCTACGATACGCAGTATTTT
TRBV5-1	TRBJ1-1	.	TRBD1	CASREEQGAANTEAFF	TGCGCCAGCAGAGAGGAACAGGGGGCCGCGAACACTGAAGCTTTCTTT
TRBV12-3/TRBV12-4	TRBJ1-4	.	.	CASREQGGEKLFF	TGTGCCAGCAGGGAACAAGGAGGCGAAAAACTGTTTTTT
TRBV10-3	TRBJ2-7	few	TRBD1	CAISERSWDRSGEQYF	TGTGCCATCAGTGAGAGGTCGTGGGACAGGTCGGGCGAGCAGTACTTC
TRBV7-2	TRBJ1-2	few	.	CASSYGPFNYGYTF	TGTGCCAGCAGCTACGGACCCTTTAACTATGGCTACACCTTC
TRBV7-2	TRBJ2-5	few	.	CASSAIGVQETQYF	TGTGCCAGCAGCGCGATAGGGGTTCAAGAGACCCAGTACTTC